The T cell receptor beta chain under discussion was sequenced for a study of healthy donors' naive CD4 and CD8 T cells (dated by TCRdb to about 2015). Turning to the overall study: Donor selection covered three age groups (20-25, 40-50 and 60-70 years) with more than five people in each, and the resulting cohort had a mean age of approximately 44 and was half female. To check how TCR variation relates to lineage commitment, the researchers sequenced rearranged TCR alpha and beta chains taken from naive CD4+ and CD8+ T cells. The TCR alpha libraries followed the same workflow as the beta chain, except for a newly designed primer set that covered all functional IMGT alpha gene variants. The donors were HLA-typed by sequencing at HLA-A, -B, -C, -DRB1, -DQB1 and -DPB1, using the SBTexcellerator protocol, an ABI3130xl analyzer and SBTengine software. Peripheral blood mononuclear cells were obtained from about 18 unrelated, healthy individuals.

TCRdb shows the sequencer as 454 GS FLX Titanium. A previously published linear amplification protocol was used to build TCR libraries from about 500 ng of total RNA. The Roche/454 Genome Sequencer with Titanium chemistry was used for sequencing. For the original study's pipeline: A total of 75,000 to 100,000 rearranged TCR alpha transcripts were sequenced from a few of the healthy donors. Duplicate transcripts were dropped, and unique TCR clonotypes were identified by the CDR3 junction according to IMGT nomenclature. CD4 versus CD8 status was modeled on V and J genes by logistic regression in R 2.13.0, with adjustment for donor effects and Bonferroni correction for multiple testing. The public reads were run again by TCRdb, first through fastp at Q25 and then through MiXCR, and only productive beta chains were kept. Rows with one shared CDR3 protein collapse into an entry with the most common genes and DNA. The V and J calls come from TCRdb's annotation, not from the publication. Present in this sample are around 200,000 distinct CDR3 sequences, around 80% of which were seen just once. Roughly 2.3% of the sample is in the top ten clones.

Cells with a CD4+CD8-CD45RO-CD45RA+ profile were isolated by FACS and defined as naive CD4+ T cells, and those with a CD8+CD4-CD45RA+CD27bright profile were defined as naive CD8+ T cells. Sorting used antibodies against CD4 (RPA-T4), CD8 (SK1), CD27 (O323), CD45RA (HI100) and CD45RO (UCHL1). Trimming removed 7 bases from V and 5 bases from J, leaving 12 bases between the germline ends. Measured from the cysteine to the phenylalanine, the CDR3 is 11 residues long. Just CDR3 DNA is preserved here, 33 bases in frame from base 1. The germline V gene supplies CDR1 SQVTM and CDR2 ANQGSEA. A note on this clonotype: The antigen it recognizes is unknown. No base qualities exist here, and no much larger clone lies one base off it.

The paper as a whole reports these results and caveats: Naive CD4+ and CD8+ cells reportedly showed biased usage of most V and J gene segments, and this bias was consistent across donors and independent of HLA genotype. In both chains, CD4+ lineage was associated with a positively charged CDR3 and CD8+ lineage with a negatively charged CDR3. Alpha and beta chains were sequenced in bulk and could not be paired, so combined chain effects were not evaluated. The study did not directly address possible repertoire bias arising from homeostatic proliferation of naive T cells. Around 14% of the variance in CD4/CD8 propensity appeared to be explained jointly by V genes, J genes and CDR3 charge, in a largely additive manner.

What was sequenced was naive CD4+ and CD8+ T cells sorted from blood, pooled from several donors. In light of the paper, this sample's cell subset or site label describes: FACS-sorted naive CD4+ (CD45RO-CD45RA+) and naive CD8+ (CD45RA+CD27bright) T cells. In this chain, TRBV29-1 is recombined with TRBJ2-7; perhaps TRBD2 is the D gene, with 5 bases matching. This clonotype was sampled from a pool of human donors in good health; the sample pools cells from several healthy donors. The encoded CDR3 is CSALLAHEQYF. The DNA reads TGCAGCGCACTGCTAGCCCACGAGCAGTACTTC.